These 30 T cell receptor beta chains share one sample of origin, sequenced in a study of T cells in tuberculosis. The protocol was immunoSEQ multiplex PCR, while the TCRdb copy is restricted to in-frame clones and leaves out a portion. The sample yields 30,000 to 40,000 clones, approximately 96% seen once. The material sequenced was PBMCs. These receptors came from a donor aged 10-29 years with latent tuberculosis or without tuberculosis infection.

This chain joins TRBV18 and TRBJ2-1, with 7 bases that match TRBD2. The V and J ends lost 6 bases and 13 bases, in that order; junction bases with no gene match: 15. The CDR3 consists of 14 residues. Germline lookup yields CDR1 KGHSH and CDR2 LQKENI. DNA of the CDR3: TGTGCCAGCTCGCCAGGTACTAGCGCCGAGTTTCAGTTCTTC. Translating it yields CASSPGTSAEFQFF. Drawing the rest from reference TRBV18 and TRBJ2-1, the complete variable domain is NAGVMQNPRHLVRRRGQEARLRCSPMKGHSHVYWYRQLPEEGLKFMVYLQKENIIDESGMPKERFSAEFPKEGPSILRIQQVVRGDSAAYFCASSPGTSAEFQFFGPGTRLTVL.

With regard to this clone: The same CDR3 also results from other DNA sequences found in this sample. The V gene is TRBV9, the J gene TRBJ2-1; TRBD2 agrees at 10 bases. V was pared by 0 bases and J by 6 bases, with 6 bases of the junction left unmatched. There are 16 residues in the CDR3. Germline CDR1 SGDLS, CDR2 YYNGEE. The CDR3 loop reads CASSVELAGVVNEQFF. CDR3 bases: TGTGCCAGCAGCGTAGAGCTAGCGGGAGTAGTCAATGAGCAGTTCTTC.

The CDR3 DNA is TGCGCCAGCAGCCAAGTTAGGACAGGGGGCTGGTATGGCTACACCTTC. The encoded protein is CASSQVRTGGWYGYTF. V and J are TRBV4-1 and TRBJ1-2, with 11 bases matching TRBD1. V shed 1 base, J shed 5 bases, and the junction held 6 bases outside the gene matches. The germline V gene has CDR1 MGHRA and CDR2 YSYEKL. The CDR3 covers 16 residues.

In DNA form, the CDR3 reads TGTGCCAGCAGTTCACCCCGGGACAGGGAAGATCAGCCCCAGCATTTT. It yields the protein CASSSPRDREDQPQHF. The chain couples TRBV28 to TRBJ1-5; 9 bases are a match to TRBD1. The CDR3 contains 16 residues. V trimming: 4 bases; J trimming: 5 bases; junction bases outside the gene matches: 9. CDR1 MDHEN and CDR2 SYDVKM come from the germline V gene. Full variable domain (remainder filled in from reference TRBV28 and TRBJ1-5): DVKVTQSSRYLVKRTGEKVFLECVQDMDHENMFWYRQDPGLGLRLIYFSYDVKMKEKGDIPEGYSVSREKKERFSLILESASTNQTSMYLCASSSPRDREDQPQHFGDGTRLSIL.

The CDR3 sequence is CASSSRQGNTEAFF. The CDR3 region has the DNA TGTGCCAGCAGTTCTAGACAGGGGAACACTGAAGCTTTCTTT. The rearrangement uses TRBV27 and TRBJ1-1; 7 bases are shared with TRBD1. The CDR3 runs to 14 residues. Germline V gives CDR1 MNHEY, CDR2 SMNVEV (reference sequence). J lost 1 base, V lost 4 bases, and 3 bases had no gene match.

The chain is built from TRBV28 and TRBJ1-2, with D hard to call. This CDR3 contains 11 residues. Germline CDR1 MDHEN, CDR2 SYDVKM. V shed 5 bases and J shed 7 bases, with 8 bases lying between them. CDR3 sequence: CASSATFGYTF. CDR3 in DNA: TGTGCCAGCAGTGCGACATTTGGCTACACCTTC.

The V gene is TRBV5-6, the J gene TRBJ1-1; 12 bases map to TRBD1. V lost 4 bases and J lost 3; bases outside the gene matches: 10. Per the germline V gene, CDR1 is SGHDT and CDR2 is YYEEEE. CDR3 length: 17 amino acids. CDR3 nucleotide sequence: TGTGCCAGCAGCCACTACCGGGACAGGGGGCTGTACACTGAAGCTTTCTTT. It is translated as CASSHYRDRGLYTEAFF.

This chain connects TRBV7-2 to TRBJ2-7, with 8 bases fitting TRBD2. Germline CDR1 reads SGHTA; CDR2 reads FQGNSA. V gave up 5 bases and J gave up 3 bases; unmatched junction bases: 12. CDR3 length: 16 residues. The CDR3 DNA reads as TGTGCCAGCAGCCGCGGGGAAGCGGGAGTGTTCTACGAGCAGTACTTC. This gives the protein CASSRGEAGVFYEQYF.

The chain links TRBV6-1 to TRBJ2-3, with D uncertain. Between the trimmed V and J ends, which lost 6 bases and 0 bases, there was a span of 10 bases. The CDR3 extends over 14 amino acids. Germline values: CDR1 MNHNS, CDR2 SASEGT. CDR3 nucleotides: TGTGCCAGCAGAGAGGTTGCGAGCACAGATACGCAGTATTTT. This gives the protein CASREVASTDTQYF.

The rearrangement uses TRBV30 and TRBJ1-4; D not resolved. In germline, CDR1 is GTSNPN, CDR2 SVGIG (reference sequence). Trimming pared 5 bases from V and 7 bases from J, leaving 20 bases between. This CDR3 spans 15 amino acids. This chain's CDR3 is CAWDPKGHEGEKLFF. The CDR3 nucleotides are TGTGCCTGGGACCCTAAAGGGCATGAGGGTGAAAAACTGTTTTTT. Combining the CDR3 with reference TRBV30 and TRBJ1-4 gives the whole variable domain SQTIHQWPATLVQPVGSPLSLECTVEGTSNPNLYWYRQAAGRGLQLLFYSVGIGQISSEVPQNLSASRPQDRQFILSSKKLLLSDSGFYLCAWDPKGHEGEKLFFGSGTQLSVL.

The chain couples TRBV19 to TRBJ2-1; D remains unclear. Deletions cut 5 bases from V and 7 bases from J, with 21 bases between. CDR1 and CDR2 (germline): LNHDA, SQIVND (reference sequence). The CDR3 spans 16 residues. The DNA for the CDR3 is TGTGCCAGTAGTCTCCGTGGAACTACCCGTGGGAATGAGCAGTTCTTC. Amino acid sequence: CASSLRGTTRGNEQFF.

The chain recombines TRBV28 with TRBJ2-1; 13 bases agree with TRBD2. The CDR3 has 13 amino acids. Trimming at V came to 10 bases and at J to 7 bases, leaving 4 bases not matched to a gene. CDR1 is MDHEN and CDR2 is SYDVKM in the germline V gene. The DNA for the CDR3 is TGTGCCACTCGGACTAGCGGGAGAAATGAGCAGTTCTTC. As protein: CATRTSGRNEQFF.

CDR3 sequence (DNA): TGCGCCAGCAGCATGATGGGACAGGGAGGAACAGATACGCAGTATTTT. This sequence encodes CASSMMGQGGTDTQYF. J is TRBJ2-3 and V is TRBV5-1, with 9 bases identical to TRBD1. Germline V gene sequence: CDR1 SGHRS, CDR2 YFSETQ. This CDR3 has 16 residues. The junction had 9 bases not matched to a gene; V was cut back by 4 bases and J by 3 bases.

The V call is TRBV9, the J call TRBJ2-1, with 13 bases lining up with TRBD2. CDR1 and CDR2 (germline): SGDLS, YYNGEE. The CDR3 has 16 amino acids. V lost 10 bases and J lost 2; bases outside the gene matches: 9. For the CDR3, the DNA is TGTGCCTGGGGACTAGCGGGGTATCCGCCCTACAATGAGCAGTTCTTC. This sequence encodes CAWGLAGYPPYNEQFF.

The chain has TRBV9 and TRBJ2-2, with D possibly TRBD2 on 5 matching bases. The CDR3 length is 14 residues. Germline assignment: CDR1 SGDLS and CDR2 YYNGEE. The V end was cut by 4 bases, the J end by 6 bases, with 13 bases between. CDR3 amino acids: CASSLRPEAGELFF. The CDR3 DNA reads as TGTGCCAGCAGCCTAAGACCGGAGGCCGGGGAGCTGTTTTTT.

The chain combines TRBV12-5 with TRBJ2-7; 10 bases match TRBD2. V lost 9 bases, J lost 2 bases, and 7 bases stayed unmatched. Germline-derived CDR1 and CDR2 are LGHNT and FRNRAP. The CDR3 spans 14 residues. As DNA, the CDR3 is TGTGCTAGCCAATCTAGCGGGGGTACCTACGAGCAGTACTTC. Encoded protein: CASQSSGGTYEQYF.

The rearrangement links TRBV10-3 to TRBJ1-1, with unresolved D. Germline assignment: CDR1 ENHRY and CDR2 SYGVKD. The CDR3 covers 12 residues. Trimming pared 0 bases from V and 7 bases from J, leaving 6 bases between. The CDR3 here is CAISESRGEAFF. As DNA, the CDR3 is TGTGCCATCAGTGAGTCGCGGGGTGAAGCTTTCTTT.

The chain carries TRBV5-1 and TRBJ1-1, with D maybe TRBD1 (6 bases). Trimming removed 0 bases from V and 4 bases from J, with 19 bases in between. Germline assignment: CDR1 SGHRS and CDR2 YFSETQ. The CDR3 covers 17 residues. CDR3 protein: CASSLDVYTGYGTEAFF. CDR3 DNA: TGCGCCAGCAGCTTGGATGTTTATACAGGGTATGGCACTGAAGCTTTCTTT.

This rearrangement joins TRBV5-1 to TRBJ2-1; 9 nucleotides align to TRBD1. This CDR3 contains 16 residues. The junction had 5 bases not matched to a gene; V was cut back by 0 bases and J by 4 bases. The germline V gene has CDR1 SGHRS and CDR2 YFSETQ. The CDR3 region is CASSLGTGVGYNEQFF. CDR3 coding DNA: TGCGCCAGCAGCTTGGGGACAGGGGTGGGGTACAATGAGCAGTTCTTC.

This chain joins TRBV28 and TRBJ1-4; D might be TRBD1 (5 bases). V gave up 3 bases and J gave up 1 base, with 15 bases separating them. The germline V gene encodes CDR1 MDHEN and CDR2 SYDVKM. This CDR3 is 17 amino acids long. CDR3 amino acids: CASSLVAAGITNEKLFF. The CDR3 coding sequence is TGTGCCAGCAGTTTGGTCGCGGCAGGGATAACTAATGAAAAACTGTTTTTT.

The rearrangement joins TRBV2 to TRBJ2-3, with 14 bases lining up with TRBD2. The J segment lost 8 bases and the V segment lost 6 bases, leaving 4 bases of the junction unmatched. The CDR3 has 14 residues. The germline V gene has CDR1 SNHLY and CDR2 FYNNEI. The DNA for the CDR3 is TGTGCCAGCAGGGGACTAGCGGGGGAAAGTACGCAGTATTTT. Translation: CASRGLAGESTQYF. Together with reference TRBV2 and TRBJ2-3, the CDR3 gives the full variable domain: EPEVTQTPSHQVTQMGQEVILRCVPISNHLYFYWYRQILGQKVEFLVSFYNNEISEKSEIFDDQFSVERPDGSNFTLKIRSTKLEDSAMYFCASRGLAGESTQYFGPGTRLTVL.

This clone was found once. The gene calls are TRBV28 and TRBJ2-7; the D gene is possibly TRBD1 (6 bases). CDR1 is MDHEN and CDR2 is SYDVKM in the germline V gene. The V and J ends lost 3 bases and 0 bases respectively, with 12 bases between them. The CDR3 extends over 15 amino acids. The CDR3 reads CASSLVRGASYEQYF. The CDR3 DNA follows: TGTGCCAGCAGTTTGGTCAGGGGCGCCTCCTACGAGCAGTACTTC.

The rearrangement uses TRBV7-9 and TRBJ2-5; TRBD2 agrees at 8 bases. Germline loops: CDR1 SEHNR, CDR2 FQNEAQ (reference sequence). J gave up 6 bases and V 8 bases, and 11 bases lay outside the gene matches. The CDR3 is 14 amino acids. The CDR3 here is CASGAGAFGKTQYF. CDR3 nucleotides: TGTGCCAGCGGAGCGGGAGCGTTCGGGAAGACCCAGTACTTC.

The chain recombines TRBV9 with TRBJ2-7, with TRBD1 identical over 10 bases. The CDR3 length is 15 residues. The V segment lost 0 bases and the J segment 3 bases; nucleotides outside the gene matches: 3. Germline V gene lookup returns CDR1 SGDLS and CDR2 YYNGEE. The CDR3 nucleotides read TGTGCCAGCAGCGTAGATGGGACAGGGGTCTACGAGCAGTACTTC. Translating it yields CASSVDGTGVYEQYF.

The rearrangement links TRBV7-9 to TRBJ2-2, with TRBD2 matching over 8 bases. This CDR3 has 15 amino acids. Germline lookup yields CDR1 SEHNR and CDR2 FQNEAQ (reference sequence). The V gene end was trimmed by 3 bases and the J gene end by 8 bases; junction bases not matched to a gene: 8. The CDR3 loop reads CASSFDGRARGELFF. The CDR3 DNA reads TGTGCCAGCAGCTTCGACGGGAGGGCACGTGGGGAGCTGTTTTTT.

The rearrangement uses TRBV4-2 and TRBJ1-5, with D tentatively TRBD1 (5 bases). Per the germline V gene, CDR1 is LGHNA and CDR2 is YNFKEQ. V lost 4 bases and J lost 7, with 11 bases in between. This CDR3 region has 13 residues. CDR3 residues: CASSLIGAQPQHF. For the CDR3, the DNA is TGTGCCAGCAGCCTAATAGGGGCCCAGCCCCAGCATTTT.

This sequence joins TRBV19 and TRBJ2-3, with 7 bases matching TRBD2. This CDR3 comprises 16 residues. V shed 3 bases and J 0 bases; nucleotides not matched to a gene: 6. Germline V lookup: CDR1 LNHDA, CDR2 SQIVND (reference sequence). In DNA form, the CDR3 reads TGTGCCAGTAGTATCGGGAGCGGGACTAGCACAGATACGCAGTATTTT. It encodes CASSIGSGTSTDTQYF.

The chain couples TRBV19 to TRBJ2-2; 9 nucleotides match TRBD1. This CDR3 comprises 20 residues. With V trimmed by 2 bases and J by 0 bases, 13 bases remained unmatched. Germline V lookup: CDR1 LNHDA, CDR2 SQIVND (reference sequence). The CDR3, as DNA: TGTGCCAGTAGTATAATCTTTCGGTGGGACAGGGACGCGAACACCGGGGAGCTGTTTTTT. This encodes CASSIIFRWDRDANTGELFF.

This chain uses TRBV18 with TRBJ1-2; D might be TRBD1 (5 bases). CDR1 and CDR2 (germline): KGHSH, LQKENI. There are 14 residues in the CDR3. V gave up 6 bases and J gave up 2 bases, with 13 bases separating them. CDR3 in DNA: TGTGCCAGCTCCCTCCGGGGGGAAAACTATGGCTACACCTTC. Translation gives CASSLRGENYGYTF.

J is TRBJ2-1 and V is TRBV30; 8 nucleotides align to TRBD2. V shed 7 bases, J shed 9 bases, and the junction held 2 bases outside the gene matches. This CDR3 spans 10 amino acids. Germline V gene data show CDR1 as GTSNPN and CDR2 as SVGIG (reference sequence). The CDR3 DNA sequence: TGTGCCTTCGGGAGGGGTGAGCAGTTCTTC. This codes for CAFGRGEQFF.